The next 30 T cell receptor beta chains were all read from a single sample in a study of T cell responses to AZD1222 COVID-19 vaccine. Produced via immunoSEQ multiplex PCR; TCRdb's table is partial and in-frame only. The data contain more than 85,000 clones, approximately 89% of them seen just once; the ten biggest clones take up about 4.5%. This specimen consisted of peripheral blood, obtained 28 days after the second AZD1222 dose. Source of these receptors: an adult who received the AZD1222 COVID-19 vaccine.

The chain has TRBV10-3 and TRBJ2-7; D gene unclear. Germline V gene sequence: CDR1 ENHRY, CDR2 SYGVKD. The CDR3 is 15 residues long. Trimming left V 4 bases short and J 3 bases short, with 16 bases between. CDR3 sequence reads: CAISVNTIPDYEQYF. CDR3 coding DNA: TGTGCCATCAGTGTAAACACTATTCCTGACTACGAGCAGTACTTC.

The chain employs TRBV3-1 (or the pseudogene TRBV3-2) and TRBJ2-1, with 10 bases fitting TRBD1. From germline, CDR1 is LGHDT and CDR2 YNNKEL (reference sequence). This CDR3 contains 15 residues. V lost 3 bases to trimming and J lost 8 bases; unmatched junction nucleotides: 7. CDR3 protein: CASSHPGQGRDEQFF. The CDR3 nucleotides are TGTGCCAGCAGCCACCCGGGACAGGGGAGGGATGAGCAGTTCTTC.

The chain carries TRBV19 and TRBJ2-5; D is perhaps TRBD1 (5 bases). Germline CDR1 reads LNHDA; CDR2 reads SQIVND (reference sequence). This CDR3 is 14 amino acids long. Trimming left V 6 bases short and J 2 bases short, with 13 bases between. CDR3: CASSPSSGQETQYF. The CDR3 DNA follows: TGTGCCAGTAGCCCCTCCTCAGGGCAAGAGACCCAGTACTTC.

For this clone: The missing conserved phenylalanine or tryptophan at the end of this CDR3 makes a read error likely. It is unclear where the CDR3 begins or ends on the DNA, so no DNA is shown, and the CDR3 is as TCRdb lists it. The chain is built from TRBV19 and TRBJ1-2. The CDR3 is made up of 9 amino acids, end residues included. From germline, CDR1 is LNHDA and CDR2 SQIVND (reference sequence). CDR3 protein: CASSSDNPV.

The chain joins TRBV28 to TRBJ1-5; TRBD1 is a possible D gene (6 bases). V was cut by 4 bases and J by 4 bases, with 14 bases left in between. Germline values: CDR1 MDHEN, CDR2 SYDVKM. The CDR3 consists of 15 residues. The CDR3 loop reads CASSSDRMGNQPQHF. DNA for the CDR3: TGTGCCAGCAGTTCTGACAGGATGGGGAATCAGCCCCAGCATTTT. Filled out from reference TRBV28 and TRBJ1-5, the complete variable domain reads DVKVTQSSRYLVKRTGEKVFLECVQDMDHENMFWYRQDPGLGLRLIYFSYDVKMKEKGDIPEGYSVSREKKERFSLILESASTNQTSMYLCASSSDRMGNQPQHFGDGTRLSIL.

J is TRBJ1-2 and V is TRBV6-1; TRBD1 agrees at 7 bases. Germline V gene data show CDR1 as MNHNS and CDR2 as SASEGT. CDR3 size: 13 residues. V shed 1 base, J shed 9 bases, and the junction held 5 bases outside the gene matches. The CDR3 DNA reads as TGTGCCAGCAGTGAAGAGGGACAGAGACGCTACACCTTC. Its protein is CASSEEGQRRYTF.

This clone appeared a few times. The V and J genes are TRBV10-3 and TRBJ1-2; D is possibly TRBD1 (5 bases). Germline V CDR1 and CDR2: ENHRY, SYGVKD. The CDR3 covers 13 residues. Trimming took off 5 bases at V and 0 bases at J, with 7 bases between the two ends. The CDR3 loop is CAISTGPNYGYTF. CDR3 sequence (DNA): TGTGCCATCAGTACAGGACCTAACTATGGCTACACCTTC.

V is TRBV3-1 (or the pseudogene TRBV3-2) and J is TRBJ2-5, with 9 bases identical to TRBD2. Germline V gene lookup returns CDR1 LGHDT and CDR2 YNNKEL (reference sequence). This CDR3 spans 15 amino acids. Germline trimming cut 7 bases from V and 1 base from J; bases unmatched to any gene: 7. This CDR3 reads CASKPTSGPQETQYF. The CDR3 DNA reads TGTGCCAGCAAACCGACTAGCGGCCCCCAAGAGACCCAGTACTTC.

The chain's CDR3 is CASSLISLRTQYF. In DNA, the CDR3 is TGTGCCAGCAGCTTAATAAGCTTGAGAACGCAGTATTTT. The chain couples TRBV7-2 to TRBJ2-3; D is unclear. This CDR3 spans 13 amino acids. Germline assignment: CDR1 SGHTA and CDR2 FQGNSA. Deletions cut 2 bases from V and 9 bases from J, with 12 bases between.

This chain joins TRBV4-3 and TRBJ1-1, with D possibly TRBD1 on 6 matching bases. The V end lost 0 bases, the J end lost 6 bases, and 14 bases lay between the germline ends. This CDR3 is 15 amino acids long. Germline V lookup: CDR1 LGHNA, CDR2 YSLEER. CDR3 sequence: CASSQERNRVAEAFF. The CDR3, as DNA: TGCGCCAGCAGCCAAGAAAGGAACAGGGTCGCTGAAGCTTTCTTT.

The J gene is TRBJ2-1, the V gene TRBV7-3, with 15 bases lining up with TRBD2. Germline loops: CDR1 SGHTA, CDR2 FQGTGA. The CDR3 consists of 18 residues. V lost 5 bases and J lost 6; bases outside the gene matches: 11. CDR3 sequence (DNA): TGTGCCAGCAGCCCAATCGGGACTAGCGGGAGGAGGGGCAATGAGCAGTTCTTC. Translated, it gives CASSPIGTSGRRGNEQFF.

V usage is TRBV7-3 and J usage is TRBJ1-1; tentatively, D is TRBD1 (5 bases). Trimming took off 5 bases at V and 7 bases at J, with 14 bases between the two ends. This CDR3 has 13 amino acids. Germline V lookup: CDR1 SGHTA, CDR2 FQGTGA. The CDR3: CASSLEGRDEAFF. CDR3 DNA sequence: TGTGCCAGCAGCCTCGAGGGCAGGGATGAAGCTTTCTTT. Using reference TRBV7-3 and TRBJ1-1 for the parts outside the CDR3, the full variable domain is GAGVSQTPSNKVTEKGKYVELRCDPISGHTALYWYRQSLGQGPEFLIYFQGTGAADDSGLPNDRFFAVRPEGSVSTLKIQRTERGDSAVYLCASSLEGRDEAFFGQGTRLTVV.

This clone has a single count. The V call is TRBV5-1, the J call TRBJ2-1; D unresolved. The V gene's germline CDR1 is SGHRS and CDR2 YFSETQ. CDR3 length: 13 amino acids. The V end lost 4 bases, the J end lost 7 bases, and 12 bases lay between the germline ends. CDR3 in amino acids: CASSRTIPNEQFF. In DNA, the CDR3 is TGCGCCAGCAGCCGAACCATCCCGAATGAGCAGTTCTTC.

In this sample, this clone turned up a few times. CDR3 in amino acids: CASSSSRGGYYNEQFF. The CDR3 DNA reads TGTGCCAGCAGTTCATCTCGCGGGGGGTACTACAATGAGCAGTTCTTC. The chain carries TRBV6-2 or TRBV6-3 and TRBJ2-1; TRBD2 matches at 8 bases. The germline V gene has CDR1 MNHEY and CDR2 SVGEGT. Unmatched junction bases numbered 8, after V lost 4 bases and J lost 3 bases. This CDR3 has 16 residues.

This chain joins TRBV6-5 and TRBJ2-6; D remains ambiguous. The germline V gene has CDR1 MNHEY and CDR2 SVGAGI. The CDR3 is 16 amino acids. V lost 4 bases and J 11 bases, leaving 21 bases between the germline ends. The CDR3 DNA follows: TGTGCCAGCAGTTTCCGGCAGGCCTCTGGTTTGGACGTCCTGACTTTC. Residues: CASSFRQASGLDVLTF.

The V and J genes are TRBV5-8 and TRBJ2-7; tentative D call: TRBD1 (7 bases). Per germline, CDR1 SGHTS and CDR2 YDEGEE. V dropped 4 bases and J dropped 6 bases, with 14 bases sitting between them. CDR3 size: 13 residues. In DNA, the CDR3 is TGTGCCAGCAGCCTAGGGACAGCGGGCGAGCAGTACTTC. Its protein product is CASSLGTAGEQYF.

J is TRBJ1-1 and V is TRBV29-1; D call uncertain. The CDR3 is made up of 13 amino acids. Trimming shortened V by 4 bases and J by 5 bases, and 14 bases separated the two germline ends. The germline V gene has CDR1 SQVTM and CDR2 ANQGSEA. CDR3 bases: TGCAGCGTTGTAGCACTCCGGGGTACTGAAGCTTTCTTT. This codes for CSVVALRGTEAFF.

The J gene is TRBJ1-1, the V gene TRBV7-3, with unresolved D. Germline V lookup: CDR1 SGHTA, CDR2 FQGTGA. The CDR3 has 13 residues. The V end lost 0 bases, the J end lost 7 bases, and 9 bases lay between the germline ends. In DNA form, the CDR3 reads TGTGCCAGCAGCTTAACATCGACAAGTGAAGCTTTCTTT. The encoded protein is CASSLTSTSEAFF.

The rearrangement joins TRBV19 to TRBJ1-4; D is perhaps TRBD1 (5 bases). Deletions cut 0 bases from V and 4 bases from J, with 15 bases between. Germline V gene lookup returns CDR1 LNHDA and CDR2 SQIVND (reference sequence). CDR3 length equals 17 residues. The DNA of the CDR3 is TGTGCCAGTAGTATAGACCCCTCGGGGGACCGTAATGAAAAACTGTTTTTT. It yields the protein CASSIDPSGDRNEKLFF.

The chain recombines TRBV11-2 with TRBJ2-3; 7 bases line up with TRBD2. The germline V gene encodes CDR1 SGHAT and CDR2 FQNNGV. V lost 5 bases and J lost 0; bases outside the gene matches: 5. The CDR3 is 15 residues long. The CDR3 DNA is TGTGCCAGCAGCCCGACTAGCCGTAGCACAGATACGCAGTATTTT. Translation: CASSPTSRSTDTQYF.

The V call is TRBV28, the J call TRBJ2-1; D remains ambiguous. CDR1 is MDHEN and CDR2 is SYDVKM in the germline V gene. V was cut by 3 bases and J by 7 bases, with 7 bases left in between. The CDR3 covers 12 residues. The CDR3, as DNA: TGTGCCAGCAGTTTGAGGTGGAATGAGCAGTTCTTC. As protein: CASSLRWNEQFF.

V is TRBV4-3 and J is TRBJ2-3; 8 bases agree with TRBD2. This CDR3 contains 16 residues. Germline assignment: CDR1 LGHNA and CDR2 YSLEER. The ends lost 4 bases at V and 1 base at J; junction bases unmatched: 7. CDR3 nucleotide sequence: TGCGCCAGCAGCCCTCATAGCGGGAAAGGCACAGATACGCAGTATTTT. Amino acids: CASSPHSGKGTDTQYF.

This clone occurred a few times. J is TRBJ2-2 and V is TRBV6-1; 7 bases line up with TRBD1. The CDR3 extends over 16 amino acids. The germline CDR1 and CDR2 sequences are MNHNS and SASEGT. V was clipped by 2 bases and J by 4 bases; unmatched bases: 7. The CDR3 here is CASSETGDLGTGELFF. The CDR3 region has the DNA TGTGCCAGCAGTGAAACAGGGGATTTAGGCACCGGGGAGCTGTTTTTT.

The V and J genes are TRBV18 and TRBJ2-7; no clear D. This CDR3 region has 12 residues. Germline CDR1 and CDR2: KGHSH and LQKENI. V was cut by 6 bases and J by 4 bases, with 10 bases left in between. The CDR3 DNA follows: TGTGCCAGCTCCCAGGCGGCGTACGAGCAGTACTTC. It codes for CASSQAAYEQYF.

J is TRBJ2-2 and V is TRBV2, with D possibly being TRBD2 (6 bases). Trimming left V 8 bases short and J 2 bases short, with 15 bases between. Germline V gives CDR1 SNHLY, CDR2 FYNNEI. The CDR3 loop spans 15 amino acids. As DNA, the CDR3 is TGTGCCAGCGGCGGGGCGGGAACAAACACCGGGGAGCTGTTTTTT. It is translated as CASGGAGTNTGELFF.

The V call is TRBV4-1, the J call TRBJ1-4; 8 bases match TRBD1. Germline assignment: CDR1 MGHRA and CDR2 YSYEKL. Trimming removed 0 bases from V and 5 bases from J; junction bases left unmatched: 2. This CDR3 comprises 15 residues. CDR3 nucleotide sequence: TGCGCCAGCAGCCAAGACCGGACAGGGAATGAAAAACTGTTTTTT. Residues: CASSQDRTGNEKLFF.

The chain links TRBV27 to TRBJ1-6; TRBD1 might be the D (5 bases). Germline V gives CDR1 MNHEY, CDR2 SMNVEV (reference sequence). The V and J ends lost 1 base and 7 bases respectively, with 11 bases between them. The CDR3 extends over 15 amino acids. The CDR3 nucleotides are TGTGCCAGCAGTTTATTTCCAGGGATAAATTCACCCCTCCACTTT. This codes for CASSLFPGINSPLHF.

The genes are TRBV3-1 (or the pseudogene TRBV3-2) and TRBJ1-1, with D tentatively TRBD1 (6 bases). Trimming left V 5 bases short and J 10 bases short, with 20 bases between. The CDR3 is 14 residues long. Germline values: CDR1 LGHDT, CDR2 YNNKEL (reference sequence). CDR3 bases: TGTGCCAGCAGCTTAAGTTCGGGGGCCGGGGGAGCTTTCTTT. Its translation: CASSLSSGAGGAFF.

The genes are TRBV5-5 and TRBJ1-6; D perhaps matches TRBD1 (5 bases). CDR1 SGHKS and CDR2 YYEKEE come from the germline V gene (reference sequence). Trimming took 10 bases from V and 14 from J, leaving 13 bases between them. This CDR3 comprises 10 residues. CDR3 in DNA: TGTGCCGCGTGGGGGGTAACCCTCCACTTT. Amino acids: CAAWGVTLHF. Combining the CDR3 with reference TRBV5-5 and TRBJ1-6 gives the whole variable domain DAGVTQSPTHLIKTRGQQVTLRCSPISGHKSVSWYQQVLGQGPQFIFQYYEKEERGRGNFPDRFSARQFPNYSSELNVNALLLGDSALYLCAAWGVTLHFGNGTRLTVT.

The CDR3, as DNA: TGTGCCATCAGTGACGTGGGGGAAGCCCTTTATGGCTACACCTTC. Its protein is CAISDVGEALYGYTF. The chain recombines TRBV10-3 with TRBJ1-2, with a weak D call TRBD1 (5 bases). The CDR3 covers 15 residues. Germline V lookup: CDR1 ENHRY, CDR2 SYGVKD. The ends were cut back, 3 bases at V and 5 bases at J, with 16 bases in the middle.